A single sample gave rise to the 25 T cell receptor beta chains below, sequenced in a study of blood T cell repertoires in COVID-19. Profiled with immunoSEQ multiplex PCR; TCRdb holds only in-frame clones, not every one. The data contain some 190,000 clones, over 75% of them seen just once; the ten biggest clones take up approximately 11%. Sequenced input: peripheral blood. All receptors derive from a human donor with active or convalescent COVID-19. The donor label of this sample is uncertain.

The chain is built from TRBV7-2 and TRBJ1-2; D perhaps matches TRBD1 (6 bases). This CDR3 comprises 17 residues. Germline values: CDR1 SGHTA, CDR2 FQGNSA. V was cut by 5 bases and J by 2 bases, with 21 bases left in between. CDR3 nucleotide sequence: TGTGCCAGCAGCCCTCAAGCAACGGGACACGGCAACTATGGCTACACCTTC. It codes for CASSPQATGHGNYGYTF.

The genes are TRBV19 and TRBJ2-3, with D maybe TRBD1 (5 bases). Deletions cut 6 bases from V and 11 bases from J, with 18 bases between. CDR1 and CDR2 from the germline V gene are LNHDA and SQIVND (reference sequence). The CDR3 length is 13 residues. In DNA, the CDR3 is TGTGCCAGTAGCCAAGTCCAAGGACAAAGGCAGTATTTT. Residues: CASSQVQGQRQYF.

This chain connects TRBV14 to TRBJ1-1, with a weak D call TRBD1 (5 bases). Deletions cut 3 bases from V and 5 bases from J, with 16 bases between. Germline V gene lookup returns CDR1 SGHDN and CDR2 FVKESK. The CDR3 has 15 residues. As DNA, the CDR3 is TGTGCCAGCAGCCAGGCAATCAACAGGTATACTGAAGCTTTCTTT. It yields the protein CASSQAINRYTEAFF.

The chain uses TRBV11-2 and TRBJ2-3; the match to TRBD2 covers 7 bases. This CDR3 comprises 14 residues. V was clipped by 1 base and J by 7 bases; unmatched bases: 5. Germline V gene data show CDR1 as SGHAT and CDR2 as FQNNGV. In nucleotides, the CDR3 is TGTGCCAGCAGCTTAGTGAGGGAGGGGAATACGCAGTATTTT. Translating gives CASSLVREGNTQYF.

The genes are TRBV5-5 and TRBJ2-7; D may be TRBD1 (5 bases). Germline-derived CDR1 and CDR2 are SGHKS and YYEKEE (reference sequence). Trimming removed 1 base from V and 2 bases from J, with 10 bases in between. The CDR3 sequence is 14 residues long. DNA of the CDR3: TGTGCCAGCAGCTTGCAGGGATGGACCTACGAGCAGTACTTC. Protein: CASSLQGWTYEQYF.

The chain couples TRBV6-5 to TRBJ1-2; maybe TRBD1 (5 bases). Germline V gene lookup returns CDR1 MNHEY and CDR2 SVGAGI. The CDR3 sequence is 13 residues long. V lost 6 bases and J lost 7, with 15 bases in between. CDR3 sequence (DNA): TGTGCCAGCAGAATTGGGGGGGGATCTGGCTACACCTTC. Its protein is CASRIGGGSGYTF.

The chain employs TRBV7-8 and TRBJ2-5; 8 nucleotides match TRBD2. Unmatched junction bases numbered 5, after V lost 3 bases and J lost 2 bases. This CDR3 has 15 amino acids. Per the germline V gene, CDR1 is SGHVS and CDR2 is FQNEAQ. CDR3 nucleotide sequence: TGTGCCAGCAGCTTCGGGGGGGGCGAGCAAGAGACCCAGTACTTC. Protein product: CASSFGGGEQETQYF.

This clone appeared a single time. This rearrangement joins TRBV2 to TRBJ1-2; D ambiguous. The CDR3 extends over 11 amino acids. Germline V CDR1 and CDR2: SNHLY, FYNNEI. The V and J ends lost 5 bases and 10 bases respectively, with 11 bases between them. In nucleotides, the CDR3 is TGTGCCAGCAGTCCCGGGGAGATCTACACCTTC. It yields the protein CASSPGEIYTF.

The genes are TRBV7-2 and TRBJ2-7, with 7 bases fitting TRBD2. V shed 1 base and J 2 bases; nucleotides not matched to a gene: 5. The CDR3 length is 15 residues. Germline V gene data show CDR1 as SGHTA and CDR2 as FQGNSA. The CDR3 sequence is CASSLVDGGTYEQYF. The CDR3 DNA follows: TGTGCCAGCAGCTTAGTAGACGGGGGGACCTACGAGCAGTACTTC.

The V call is TRBV4-3, the J call TRBJ2-1; 12 bases align to TRBD2. V lost 1 base, J lost 6 bases, and 4 bases stayed unmatched. Germline values: CDR1 LGHNA, CDR2 YSLEER. This CDR3 is built from 16 residues. The CDR3 protein is CASSQALAGGSNEQFF. The DNA for the CDR3 is TGCGCCAGCAGCCAAGCACTAGCGGGGGGTTCCAATGAGCAGTTCTTC.

The sample holds a few counts of this clone. The chain employs TRBV7-9 and TRBJ2-3; 7 nucleotides line up with TRBD2. J lost 11 bases, V lost 7 bases, and 15 bases had no gene match. Germline lookup yields CDR1 SEHNR and CDR2 FQNEAQ (reference sequence). This CDR3 has 14 residues. CDR3 region: CASTKRGPPDEQYF. DNA for the CDR3: TGTGCCAGCACCAAGCGGGGTCCTCCCGATGAGCAGTATTTT. Supplemented by reference TRBV7-9 and TRBJ2-3, the full variable domain reads DTGVSQNPRHKITKRGQNVTFRCDPISEHNRLYWYRQTLGQGPEFLTYFQNEAQLEKSRLLSDRFSAERPKGSFSTLEIQRTEQGDSAMYLCASTKRGPPDEQYFGPGTRLTVL.

The V gene is TRBV7-2, the J gene TRBJ1-2; possible D gene TRBD1, 6 bases. V was trimmed by 1 base and J by 4 bases, leaving 13 bases between them. CDR3 size: 15 residues. The germline gives CDR1 SGHTA, CDR2 FQGNSA. CDR3 in DNA: TGTGCCAGCAGCTTAGTCAGGGGATCGGCCTATGGCTACACCTTC. This gives the protein CASSLVRGSAYGYTF.

This clone was seen a few times. V usage is TRBV5-1 and J usage is TRBJ1-1, with a possible D match to TRBD1 (5 bases). CDR3 length: 14 residues. Germline V gene lookup returns CDR1 SGHRS and CDR2 YFSETQ. Trimming cost V 6 bases and J 2 bases, with 14 bases left between them. CDR3 protein: CASTRQGANTEAFF. CDR3 bases: TGCGCCAGCACAAGGCAGGGTGCTAACACTGAAGCTTTCTTT.

V gene TRBV7-9 combines with J gene TRBJ2-7; 9 bases are shared with TRBD2. CDR1 and CDR2 from the germline V gene are SEHNR and FQNEAQ (reference sequence). Unmatched junction bases numbered 6, after V lost 5 bases and J lost 4 bases. The CDR3 loop spans 14 amino acids. In DNA form, the CDR3 reads TGTGCCAGCAGCCCCCGACTAGCGGAGTACGAGCAGTACTTC. It specifies CASSPRLAEYEQYF.

The rearrangement joins TRBV9 to TRBJ2-3, with TRBD2 identical over 7 bases. The J segment lost 3 bases and the V segment lost 2 bases, leaving 6 bases of the junction unmatched. Germline CDR1 SGDLS, CDR2 YYNGEE. The CDR3 sequence is 15 residues long. DNA for the CDR3: TGTGCCAGCAGCGTTCTCGCGGGGGATACAGATACGCAGTATTTT. Its translation: CASSVLAGDTDTQYF.

This chain joins TRBV10-3 and TRBJ2-7, with 9 bases identical to TRBD1. Unmatched junction bases numbered 2, after V lost 3 bases and J lost 2 bases. CDR1 is ENHRY and CDR2 is SYGVKD in the germline V gene. This CDR3 region has 14 residues. CDR3 DNA sequence: TGTGCCATCAGTGACCGGGACAGGGCCTACGAGCAGTACTTC. This sequence encodes CAISDRDRAYEQYF.

This chain uses TRBV2 with TRBJ1-2, with D unclear. The CDR3 has 16 amino acids. The V end lost 2 bases, the J end lost 5 bases, and 18 bases lay between the germline ends. CDR1 and CDR2 from the germline V gene are SNHLY and FYNNEI. The CDR3 nucleotides are TGTGCCAGCAGTGAAAGGAGGGAGGGAGGGTTGTATGGCTACACCTTC. Its protein is CASSERREGGLYGYTF. The variable domain in full, completed from reference TRBV2 and TRBJ1-2, reads EPEVTQTPSHQVTQMGQEVILRCVPISNHLYFYWYRQILGQKVEFLVSFYNNEISEKSEIFDDQFSVERPDGSNFTLKIRSTKLEDSAMYFCASSERREGGLYGYTFGSGTRLTVV.

A single count supports this clone. V is TRBV3-1 (or the pseudogene TRBV3-2) and J is TRBJ2-6; a weak D match, TRBD1 (5 bases). V shed 4 bases and J shed 2 bases, with 12 bases lying between them. The CDR3 loop spans 16 amino acids. Germline V gene sequence: CDR1 LGHDT, CDR2 YNNKEL (reference sequence). The CDR3 sequence is CASSLQTVTGANVLTF. The CDR3 DNA reads TGTGCCAGCAGCCTACAGACAGTTACTGGGGCCAACGTCCTGACTTTC.

The CDR3 loop is CASSSLSYNEQFF. CDR3 coding DNA: TGCGCCAGCAGCTCCCTATCGTACAATGAGCAGTTCTTC. The rearrangement links TRBV5-1 to TRBJ2-1; D is ambiguous. V dropped 3 bases and J dropped 4 bases, with 8 bases sitting between them. Germline V CDR1 and CDR2: SGHRS, YFSETQ. The CDR3 spans 13 residues.

This sequence joins TRBV6-5 and TRBJ2-1; 7 nucleotides align to TRBD2. Losses at the gene ends were 6 bases for V and 10 bases for J; bases not matched to a gene: 9. Germline CDR1 and CDR2: MNHEY and SVGAGI. The CDR3 contains 13 residues. Written as DNA, the CDR3 is TGTGCCAGCAGACCCAGCGGGACCGGAGAGCAGTTCTTC. This gives the protein CASRPSGTGEQFF.

This chain links TRBV18 with TRBJ2-5; tentative D call: TRBD1 (8 bases). From germline, CDR1 is KGHSH and CDR2 LQKENI. V lost 3 bases, J lost 5 bases, and 13 bases lay in between. This CDR3 is 14 amino acids long. In DNA form, the CDR3 reads TGTGCCAGCTCACCTCTACAGGGGGGGGAGACCCAGTACTTC. Amino acids: CASSPLQGGETQYF.

This clone was observed a handful of times. The rearrangement joins TRBV4-3 to TRBJ2-3; 9 nucleotides align to TRBD2. Germline CDR1 reads LGHNA; CDR2 reads YSLEER. The CDR3 runs to 16 residues. The J segment lost 6 bases and the V segment lost 3 bases, leaving 10 bases of the junction unmatched. This chain's CDR3 is CASSQGSGGSLDTQYF. The CDR3 DNA sequence: TGCGCCAGCAGCCAGGGGAGCGGGGGGTCACTGGATACGCAGTATTTT.

This clone showed up just once. V is TRBV18 and J is TRBJ2-1; 7 positions match TRBD2. This CDR3 is built from 14 residues. V shed 4 bases, J shed 9 bases, and the junction held 9 bases outside the gene matches. Germline V gives CDR1 KGHSH, CDR2 LQKENI. The CDR3 DNA reads TGTGCCAGCTCACTCCAGACTAGCTCTGGTGAGCAGTTCTTC. Translating gives CASSLQTSSGEQFF.

The table lists this clone with a count of one. The J gene is TRBJ2-3, the V gene TRBV7-7; D may be TRBD1 (6 bases). With 3 bases removed from V and 0 bases from J, the gap between germline ends came to 13 bases. The CDR3 runs 16 residues. Germline V lookup: CDR1 SSHAT, CDR2 FNYEAQ (reference sequence). Here the CDR3 reads CASSLGLDSSTDTQYF. In DNA, the CDR3 is TGTGCCAGCAGCTTGGGTCTGGACAGCAGCACAGATACGCAGTATTTT. Combining the CDR3 with reference TRBV7-7 and TRBJ2-3 gives the whole variable domain GAGVSQSPRYKVTKRGQDVTLRCDPISSHATLYWYQQALGQGPEFLTYFNYEAQPDKSGLPSDRFSAERPEGSISTLTIQRTEQRDSAMYRCASSLGLDSSTDTQYFGPGTRLTVL.

The gene calls are TRBV7-9 and TRBJ1-4; possible D gene TRBD1, 5 bases. This CDR3 has 13 amino acids. The ends were cut back, 4 bases at V and 10 bases at J, with 13 bases in the middle. In germline, CDR1 is SEHNR, CDR2 FQNEAQ (reference sequence). The CDR3: CASSSSGSGKLFF. The CDR3 nucleotides read TGTGCCAGCAGCTCGTCAGGGTCAGGAAAACTGTTTTTT.